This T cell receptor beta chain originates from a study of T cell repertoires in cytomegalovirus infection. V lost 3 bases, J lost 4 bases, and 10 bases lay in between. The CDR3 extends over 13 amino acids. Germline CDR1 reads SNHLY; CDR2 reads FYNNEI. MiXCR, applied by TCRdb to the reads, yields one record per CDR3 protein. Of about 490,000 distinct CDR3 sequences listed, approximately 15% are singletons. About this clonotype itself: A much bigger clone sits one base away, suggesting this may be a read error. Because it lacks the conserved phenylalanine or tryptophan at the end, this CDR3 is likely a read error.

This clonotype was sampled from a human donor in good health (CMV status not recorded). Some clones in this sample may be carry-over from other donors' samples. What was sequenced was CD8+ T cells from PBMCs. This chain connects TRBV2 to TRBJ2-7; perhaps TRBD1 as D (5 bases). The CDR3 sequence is CASSESPGYEQYL. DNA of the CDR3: TGTGCCAGCAGTGAGAGCCCAGGGTACGAGCAGTACTTA.